These 23 T cell receptor beta chains came from one sample sequenced in a study of beta chain features in type 1 diabetes. Sequencing targeted expressed TCRB transcripts, as all isolated RNA had been reverse transcribed. Assay used: immunoSEQ multiplex PCR; TCRdb lists only in-frame clones, some missing. The data show over 150,000 clones, 7.5% to 10% seen once. Sequences were obtained from central memory CD4+ T cells from blood. The origin of the receptors is a man between 18 and 35 years old in good health.

This clone was counted a few times. The chain has TRBV5-1 and TRBJ1-2; 7 bases match TRBD1. This CDR3 contains 15 residues. The germline V gene encodes CDR1 SGHRS and CDR2 YFSETQ. Trimming at V came to 0 bases and at J to 1 base, leaving 3 bases not matched to a gene. The CDR3 DNA reads TGCGCCAGCAGCTTGGATCAGGGGGATAACTATGGCTACACCTTC. This sequence encodes CASSLDQGDNYGYTF.

The sample holds many counts of this clone. V and J are TRBV4-2 and TRBJ2-1; TRBD2 matches 7 bases. There are 14 residues in the CDR3. Germline CDR1 LGHNA, CDR2 YNFKEQ. J gave up 8 bases and V 4 bases, and 8 bases lay outside the gene matches. The CDR3 spells CASSPGQRGDEQFF. The CDR3, as DNA: TGTGCCAGCAGCCCCGGGCAGCGGGGTGATGAGCAGTTCTTC.

This rearrangement joins TRBV29-1 to TRBJ1-2, with TRBD1 as a possible D gene (5 bases). Trimming pared 5 bases from V and 2 bases from J, leaving 12 bases between. The germline V gene has CDR1 SQVTM and CDR2 ANQGSEA. The CDR3 extends over 13 amino acids. CDR3 in amino acids: CSVSSGGNYGYTF. The CDR3 DNA is TGCAGCGTTTCTTCGGGGGGGAACTATGGCTACACCTTC.

This clone has a handful of counts. V usage is TRBV6-5 and J usage is TRBJ1-6, with 9 bases aligning to TRBD1. V lost 7 bases and J lost 6; bases outside the gene matches: 4. Per the germline V gene, CDR1 is MNHEY and CDR2 is SVGAGI. The CDR3 is 14 residues long. Written as DNA, the CDR3 is TGTGCCAGCATGGACAGGGGACTTAATTCACCCCTCCACTTT. Its translation is CASMDRGLNSPLHF.

V usage is TRBV2 and J usage is TRBJ2-3, with 7 bases identical to TRBD1. Per the germline V gene, CDR1 is SNHLY and CDR2 is FYNNEI. Unmatched junction bases numbered 14, after V lost 4 bases and J lost 4 bases. The CDR3 consists of 17 residues. CDR3 nucleotide sequence: TGTGCCAGCAGTGCAAAGTGGACAGGACCGGACGCAGATACGCAGTATTTT. It yields the protein CASSAKWTGPDADTQYF.

Only a few counts were recorded for this clone. V is TRBV29-1 and J is TRBJ1-2; the D is unclear. The ends were cut back, 7 bases at V and 8 bases at J, with 11 bases in the middle. Germline V gives CDR1 SQVTM, CDR2 ANQGSEA. The CDR3 has 10 amino acids. CDR3 DNA sequence: TGCAGCGCCCGCGGGCCCGGCTACACCTTC. The encoded protein is CSARGPGYTF.

The chain combines TRBV6-5 with TRBJ2-1, with 8 bases lining up with TRBD2. The CDR3 covers 16 residues. J was trimmed by 5 bases and V by 0 bases; bases with no gene match: 6. Germline lookup yields CDR1 MNHEY and CDR2 SVGAGI. The CDR3 DNA is TGTGCCAGCAGTTACTCGAGGGAGCGGGAGAACAATGAGCAGTTCTTC. This encodes CASSYSRERENNEQFF.

V usage is TRBV28 and J usage is TRBJ2-5; 7 bases agree with TRBD1. The CDR3 is made up of 15 amino acids. Germline V gene data show CDR1 as MDHEN and CDR2 as SYDVKM. J gave up 1 base and V 5 bases, and 7 bases lay outside the gene matches. The CDR3 sequence: CASSPTDRFQETQYF. The CDR3 DNA reads TGTGCCAGCAGTCCGACGGACAGGTTCCAAGAGACCCAGTACTTC.

This clone was seen a few times. This sequence joins TRBV7-2 and TRBJ2-1, with D perhaps TRBD2 (6 bases). Trimming shortened V by 5 bases and J by 2 bases, and 16 bases separated the two germline ends. CDR3 size: 16 residues. Germline-derived CDR1 and CDR2 are SGHTA and FQGNSA. The CDR3 nucleotides are TGTGCCAGCAGCCTAGGCCTTACGGGGGCCTACAATGAGCAGTTCTTC. It yields the protein CASSLGLTGAYNEQFF.

This clone has only a few counts. The chain is built from TRBV7-2 and TRBJ1-1; D is undetermined. There are 16 residues in the CDR3. Trimming removed 0 bases from V and 2 bases from J, with 13 bases in between. In germline, CDR1 is SGHTA, CDR2 FQGNSA. The CDR3 DNA reads as TGTGCCAGCAGCTTAGCGCGTCCAGGCATAAACACTGAAGCTTTCTTT. Protein: CASSLARPGINTEAFF. The full variable domain, rest sourced from reference TRBV7-2 and TRBJ1-1, is GAGVSQSPSNKVTEKGKDVELRCDPISGHTALYWYRQSLGQGLEFLIYFQGNSAPDKSGLPSDRFSAERTGGSVSTLTIQRTQQEDSAVYLCASSLARPGINTEAFFGQGTRLTVV.

This clone was observed a few times. The gene calls are TRBV19 and TRBJ2-7, with a tentative D call TRBD1 (5 bases). The CDR3 runs 14 residues. V was shortened by 7 bases and J by 5 bases, with 18 bases between the two germline ends. Germline lookup yields CDR1 LNHDA and CDR2 SQIVND (reference sequence). The CDR3 bases are TGTGCCAGTACCTCCCCAGGGTTGAACAACGAGCAGTACTTC. Protein product: CASTSPGLNNEQYF.

This clone has more than one count but fewer than ten. CDR3 DNA sequence: TGTGCCAGCAGCATCCTACCCCCGGGACAGGGGTTGAACACTGAAGCTTTCTTT. Translation: CASSILPPGQGLNTEAFF. The chain has TRBV7-2 and TRBJ1-1; 10 bases map to TRBD1. Germline V gene sequence: CDR1 SGHTA, CDR2 FQGNSA. The V and J ends lost 5 bases and 0 bases, in that order; junction bases with no gene match: 12. The CDR3 length is 18 residues. The full variable domain, completed using reference TRBV7-2 and TRBJ1-1, is GAGVSQSPSNKVTEKGKDVELRCDPISGHTALYWYRQSLGQGLEFLIYFQGNSAPDKSGLPSDRFSAERTGGSVSTLTIQRTQQEDSAVYLCASSILPPGQGLNTEAFFGQGTRLTVV.

V and J are TRBV25-1 and TRBJ2-3; 8 bases are shared with TRBD2. With 6 bases clipped from V and 5 bases from J, the junction kept 4 bases outside the gene matches. Germline V gene lookup returns CDR1 MGHDK and CDR2 SYGVNS. This CDR3 region has 13 residues. The CDR3 coding sequence is TGTGCCAGCAGAGCGGGGGTAGTAGATACGCAGTATTTT. This translates into CASRAGVVDTQYF. Together with reference TRBV25-1 and TRBJ2-3, the CDR3 gives the full variable domain: EADIYQTPRYLVIGTGKKITLECSQTMGHDKMYWYQQDPGMELHLIHYSYGVNSTEKGDLSSESTVSRIRTEHFPLTLESARPSHTSQYLCASRAGVVDTQYFGPGTRLTVL.

Many counts were recorded for this clone. The chain uses TRBV18 and TRBJ2-3; D is undetermined. Trimming removed 5 bases at V and 6 bases at J, with 15 bases between. The CDR3 loop spans 14 amino acids. Germline CDR1 and CDR2: KGHSH and LQKENI. The CDR3 DNA reads TGTGCCAGCTCAGGCGGCATAACACCGGATACGCAGTATTTT. It specifies CASSGGITPDTQYF.

This clone was detected a few times. V gene TRBV30 combines with J gene TRBJ2-7, with TRBD2 as a possible D gene (6 bases). The V end lost 2 bases, the J end lost 7 bases, and 15 bases lay between the germline ends. This CDR3 is built from 13 residues. Germline V gene lookup returns CDR1 GTSNPN and CDR2 SVGIG (reference sequence). Here the CDR3 DNA reads TGTGCCTGGAGTCGGGGACTGCCCTCAGAGCAGTACTTC. Translating gives CAWSRGLPSEQYF.

V gene TRBV30 combines with J gene TRBJ2-7, with D perhaps matching TRBD2 (6 bases). Trimming left V 3 bases short and J 3 bases short, with 15 bases between. The CDR3 consists of 14 residues. Germline CDR1 and CDR2: GTSNPN and SVGIG (reference sequence). The CDR3 region has the DNA TGTGCCTGGAGAACCGGGACTGGCTTCTACGAGCAGTACTTC. Translating it yields CAWRTGTGFYEQYF.

This rearrangement joins TRBV6-7 to TRBJ2-3, with unresolved D. TRBV6-7 is assigned to the ORF class and has an uncertain function. V was cut by 0 bases and J by 4 bases, with 11 bases left in between. The CDR3 sequence is 15 residues long. CDR3 sequence: CASSYSNSLSDTQYF. The CDR3 DNA reads TGTGCCAGCAGTTACTCGAACAGCCTATCAGATACGCAGTATTTT.

This clone was detected only a few times. The chain is built from TRBV30 and TRBJ1-2; the match to TRBD1 covers 9 bases. Losses at the gene ends were 4 bases for V and 8 bases for J; bases not matched to a gene: 5. The CDR3 covers 12 residues. Germline CDR1 GTSNPN, CDR2 SVGIG (reference sequence). The CDR3 sequence: CAWILTGGGYTF. The CDR3 region has the DNA TGTGCCTGGATTTTGACAGGGGGAGGCTACACCTTC.

J is TRBJ2-1 and V is TRBV20-1; D is unclear. The V gene lost 6 bases and the J gene lost 4 bases, with 7 bases spanning the gap. The CDR3 has 11 amino acids. CDR1 and CDR2 (germline): DFQATT, SNEGSKA (reference sequence). CDR3 DNA sequence: TGCAGTGCCAGGCCTTACAATGAGCAGTTCTTC. Encoded protein: CSARPYNEQFF.

This clone was observed a handful of times. The chain links TRBV19 to TRBJ1-4, with D unclear. V was clipped by 3 bases and J by 4 bases, with 9 bases between them. The germline gives CDR1 LNHDA, CDR2 SQIVND (reference sequence). The CDR3 is made up of 14 amino acids. CDR3 bases: TGTGCCAGTAGTATCCCGGGAAGTAATGAAAAACTGTTTTTT. Translation gives CASSIPGSNEKLFF. The whole variable domain, filled in from reference TRBV19 and TRBJ1-4, reads DGGITQSPKYLFRKEGQNVTLSCEQNLNHDAMYWYRQDPGQGLRLIYYSQIVNDFQKGDIAEGYSVSREKKESFPLTVTSAQKNPTAFYLCASSIPGSNEKLFFGSGTQLSVL.

The CDR3 reads CASSLLTGDTYEQYF. In DNA form, the CDR3 reads TGTGCCAGCAGTCTCCTGACAGGGGATACCTACGAGCAGTACTTC. V is TRBV6-5 and J is TRBJ2-7; 8 bases are shared with TRBD1. The CDR3 runs to 15 residues. The V gene end was trimmed by 5 bases and the J gene end by 2 bases; junction bases not matched to a gene: 8. Germline CDR1 MNHEY, CDR2 SVGAGI.

This clone was observed a handful of times. The chain recombines TRBV7-2 with TRBJ2-1; 9 nucleotides line up with TRBD1. CDR3 size: 15 residues. CDR1 is SGHTA, CDR2 FQGNSA, per germline. Germline trimming cut 5 bases from V and 5 bases from J; bases unmatched to any gene: 7. The DNA of the CDR3 is TGTGCCAGCAGCCCCGACAGGGGGGATCACAATGAGCAGTTCTTC. As protein: CASSPDRGDHNEQFF.

This clone appeared a few times. V usage is TRBV5-8 and J usage is TRBJ1-1; D remains ambiguous. Germline V gene lookup returns CDR1 SGHTS and CDR2 YDEGEE. The CDR3 has 13 residues. Trimming took off 4 bases at V and 3 bases at J, with 10 bases between the two ends. CDR3 sequence reads: CASSGGRDTEAFF. The CDR3 DNA reads TGTGCCAGCAGCGGAGGACGGGACACTGAAGCTTTCTTT.